One and the same sample provided the 10 T cell receptor beta chains below, sequenced in a study of T cells in Graves' hyperthyroidism and ophthalmopathy. Researchers took RNA transcripts and amplified the TCR beta CDR3 regions from them. Initially, a first-round RT-PCR of the TCR CDR3 employed the HTBI primer set. One entry per CDR3 protein results from TCRdb running MiXCR on the multiplex PCR reads. The sample has 690,000 or so distinct CDR3 sequences, around a sixth seen once; the top ten hold over 15%. Sequenced: blood. The origin of the receptors is a woman between 45 and 65 years old with Graves' hyperthyroidism that later progressed to Graves' ophthalmopathy.

The chain links TRBV4-1 to TRBJ2-1; 11 nucleotides agree with TRBD2. V lost 4 bases to trimming and J lost 7 bases; unmatched junction nucleotides: 12. The CDR3 contains 17 residues. Germline V gives CDR1 MGHRA, CDR2 YSYEKL. CDR3 residues: CASSLTVAGGPRNEQFF. CDR3 coding DNA: TGCGCCAGCAGCCTCACGGTAGCGGGGGGGCCGAGAAATGAGCAGTTCTTC.

V and J are TRBV25-1 and TRBJ1-4; 11 bases match TRBD1. Germline loops: CDR1 MGHDK, CDR2 SYGVNS. V was pared by 3 bases and J by 8 bases, with 2 bases of the junction left unmatched. This CDR3 is 14 amino acids long. The CDR3 protein is CASSDRTGGEKLFF. The CDR3 nucleotides are TGTGCCAGCAGTGATCGGACAGGGGGCGAAAAACTGTTTTTT.

This chain uses TRBV3-1 with TRBJ2-4; no reliable D call. Trimming pared 3 bases from V and 7 bases from J, leaving 7 bases between. The germline gives CDR1 LGHDT, CDR2 YNNKEL (reference sequence). The CDR3 covers 12 residues. CDR3 DNA: TGTGCCAGCAGCCAGGGAATGAACATTCAGTACTTC. Translated, it gives CASSQGMNIQYF.

This clonotype was detected many times. The gene calls are TRBV12-3 or TRBV12-4 and TRBJ1-4; D might be TRBD1 (6 bases). Trimming took off 5 bases at V and 4 bases at J, with 14 bases between the two ends. CDR3 length: 15 amino acids. Written as DNA, the CDR3 is TGTGCCAGCAGTCCCGGGGGGGGCGGTAATGAAAAACTGTTTTTT. Protein sequence: CASSPGGGGNEKLFF.

In its sample, this clonotype was seen a few times. This sequence joins TRBV5-4 and TRBJ2-7; D call uncertain. CDR3 length: 13 amino acids. V was trimmed by 3 bases and J by 5 bases, leaving 12 bases between them. The germline V gene encodes CDR1 SGHNT and CDR2 YYREEE (reference sequence). The CDR3 loop reads CASSSNLPDEQYF. The CDR3 DNA follows: TGTGCCAGCAGCTCCAACCTTCCAGACGAGCAGTACTTC.

The J gene is TRBJ1-2, the V gene TRBV20-1; a weak D match, TRBD1 (6 bases). V dropped 6 bases and J dropped 7 bases, with 15 bases sitting between them. CDR1 and CDR2 from the germline V gene are DFQATT and SNEGSKA (reference sequence). CDR3 length: 12 amino acids. The CDR3 DNA reads TGCAGTGCAACAGGGAGGGCACGTGGCTACACCTTC. Protein sequence: CSATGRARGYTF.

This chain links TRBV19 with TRBJ2-1; TRBD2 is a possible D gene (6 bases). Germline V gives CDR1 LNHDA, CDR2 SQIVND (reference sequence). With 3 bases removed from V and 2 bases from J, the gap between germline ends came to 17 bases. This CDR3 is built from 17 residues. The CDR3 DNA follows: TGTGCCAGTAGTATTCATGGAGGGCCCTTTGCCTACAATGAGCAGTTCTTC. Translated: CASSIHGGPFAYNEQFF. Filled out from reference TRBV19 and TRBJ2-1, the complete variable domain reads DGGITQSPKYLFRKEGQNVTLSCEQNLNHDAMYWYRQDPGQGLRLIYYSQIVNDFQKGDIAEGYSVSREKKESFPLTVTSAQKNPTAFYLCASSIHGGPFAYNEQFFGPGTRLTVL.

The chain is built from TRBV5-4 and TRBJ2-7; maybe TRBD1 (6 bases). The CDR3 is 14 residues long. With 4 bases removed from V and 4 bases from J, the gap between germline ends came to 15 bases. Germline V lookup: CDR1 SGHNT, CDR2 YYREEE (reference sequence). CDR3 DNA sequence: TGTGCCAGCAGCGTCGGGACAAGAAGTTACGAGCAGTACTTC. This encodes CASSVGTRSYEQYF. The whole variable domain, remainder taken from reference TRBV5-4 and TRBJ2-7, is ETGVTQSPTHLIKTRGQQVTLRCSSQSGHNTVSWYQQALGQGPQFIFQYYREEENGRGNFPPRFSGLQFPNYSSELNVNALELDDSALYLCASSVGTRSYEQYFGPGTRLTVT.

This clonotype showed up just a few times. The chain employs TRBV3-1 and TRBJ1-5, with 9 bases lining up with TRBD1. The J segment lost 9 bases and the V segment lost 7 bases, leaving 13 bases of the junction unmatched. CDR3 length equals 15 residues. The V gene's germline CDR1 is LGHDT and CDR2 YNNKEL (reference sequence). In DNA form, the CDR3 reads TGTGCCAGCAAAGTCGGGGACAGGGACCATAGGCCCCAGCATTTT. This translates into CASKVGDRDHRPQHF.

Details on this clonotype: This may arise from a read error, as a much more abundant clone is one base away. V and J are TRBV12-3 or TRBV12-4 and TRBJ1-6, with 9 positions matching TRBD1. The CDR3 is 15 amino acids. After removal of 7 bases from V and 11 bases from J, the junction contained 12 bases not matched to a gene. DNA of the CDR3: TGTGCCAGCACCCCGGAGGGACAGGGCGGTCCACCCCTCCACTTT. Protein: CASTPEGQGGPPLHF.